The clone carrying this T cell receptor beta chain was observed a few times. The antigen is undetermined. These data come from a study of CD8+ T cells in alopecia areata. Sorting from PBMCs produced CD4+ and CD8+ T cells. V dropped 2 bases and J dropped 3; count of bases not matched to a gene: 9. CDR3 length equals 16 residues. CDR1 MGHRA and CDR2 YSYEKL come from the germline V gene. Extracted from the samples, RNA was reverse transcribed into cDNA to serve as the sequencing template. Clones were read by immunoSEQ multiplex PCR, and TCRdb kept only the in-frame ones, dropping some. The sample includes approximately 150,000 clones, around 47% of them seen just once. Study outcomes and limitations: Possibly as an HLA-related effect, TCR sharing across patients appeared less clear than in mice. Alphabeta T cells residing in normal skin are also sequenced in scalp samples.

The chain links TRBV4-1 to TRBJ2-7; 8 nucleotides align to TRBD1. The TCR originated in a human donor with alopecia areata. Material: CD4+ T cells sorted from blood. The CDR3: CASSQIGTGALYEQYF. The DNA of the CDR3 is TGCGCCAGCAGCCAAATCGGGACAGGAGCTCTCTACGAGCAGTACTTC.